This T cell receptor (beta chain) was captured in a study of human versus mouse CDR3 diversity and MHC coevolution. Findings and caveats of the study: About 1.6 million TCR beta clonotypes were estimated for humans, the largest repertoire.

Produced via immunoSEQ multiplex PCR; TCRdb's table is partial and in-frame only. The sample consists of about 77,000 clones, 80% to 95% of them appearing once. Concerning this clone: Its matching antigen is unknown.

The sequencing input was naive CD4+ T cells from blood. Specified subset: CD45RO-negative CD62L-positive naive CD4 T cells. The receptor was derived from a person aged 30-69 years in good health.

The CDR3 bases are TGTGCCTGGACCCCCGGGAGCGGCCTTAACTATGGCTACACCTTC. Translation: CAWTPGSGLNYGYTF. V usage is TRBV30 and J usage is TRBJ1-2; D remains unclear. The V end lost 4 bases, the J end lost 1 base, and 16 bases lay between the germline ends. There are 15 residues in the CDR3. Germline lookup yields CDR1 GTSNPN and CDR2 SVGIG (reference sequence).